Presented here are 31 T cell receptor beta chains from one specimen sequenced in a study of persistence of HIV-infected CD4 T cells. Overlapping HIV-1 Gag 15-mer peptides at approximately 1 ug per peptide per mL were used. Sorting selected CD4+ T cells upregulating both CD40 ligand and CD69. No antigen is known for these receptors. The libraries were made with immunoSEQ version 4 in survey mode. TCRdb's table, derived via immunoSEQ multiplex PCR, lists solely in-frame clones and lacks some. The data show about 13,000 clones, approximately 68% seen once. The material sequenced was CD4+ T cells sorted from PBMCs after approximately 19-hour stimulation, taken from a patient who received antiretroviral therapy. These TCRs come from an adult man with HIV who was CMV-seropositive.

The chain joins TRBV12-5 to TRBJ1-1; a possible D gene is TRBD1 (6 bases). Germline V gene data show CDR1 as LGHNT and CDR2 as FRNRAP. Trimming took off 3 bases at V and 1 base at J, with 15 bases between the two ends. This CDR3 spans 16 amino acids. CDR3 in amino acids: CASGLTLGTPNTEAFF. For the CDR3, the DNA is TGTGCTAGTGGTTTAACCTTAGGGACACCGAACACTGAAGCTTTCTTT.

J is TRBJ2-7 and V is TRBV7-9; D is ambiguous. Trimming pared 0 bases from V and 4 bases from J, leaving 7 bases between. The V gene's germline CDR1 is SEHNR and CDR2 FQNEAQ (reference sequence). This CDR3 comprises 13 residues. Written as DNA, the CDR3 is TGTGCCAGCAGCTTAGCAGAGTTGTACGAGCAGTACTTC. Residues: CASSLAELYEQYF.

The rearrangement uses TRBV7-9 and TRBJ2-1, with 8 bases matching TRBD1. CDR1 SEHNR and CDR2 FQNEAQ come from the germline V gene (reference sequence). V shed 6 bases and J 4 bases; nucleotides not matched to a gene: 8. CDR3 length: 15 amino acids. For the CDR3, the DNA is TGTGCCAGCAGTATCGACAGGGGCCCATACAATGAGCAGTTCTTC. This codes for CASSIDRGPYNEQFF.

The chain joins TRBV5-6 to TRBJ1-1; 8 bases match TRBD1. The germline V gene encodes CDR1 SGHDT and CDR2 YYEEEE. The CDR3 is made up of 14 amino acids. Unmatched junction bases numbered 8, after V lost 4 bases and J lost 6 bases. As DNA, the CDR3 is TGTGCCAGCAGCCGGTGGACAGGGCTTGCTGAAGCTTTCTTT. It codes for CASSRWTGLAEAFF.

The V gene is TRBV2, the J gene TRBJ1-2; D is undetermined. This CDR3 region has 9 residues. The germline gives CDR1 SNHLY, CDR2 FYNNEI. The V end was cut by 6 bases, the J end by 11 bases, with 7 bases between. CDR3 loop: CASSGDYTF. The CDR3 region has the DNA TGTGCCAGCAGCGGCGATTACACCTTC. The whole variable domain, remainder taken from reference TRBV2 and TRBJ1-2, is EPEVTQTPSHQVTQMGQEVILRCVPISNHLYFYWYRQILGQKVEFLVSFYNNEISEKSEIFDDQFSVERPDGSNFTLKIRSTKLEDSAMYFCASSGDYTFGSGTRLTVV.

V is TRBV29-1 and J is TRBJ1-1, with D maybe TRBD1 (6 bases). The length of the CDR3 is 12 residues. Trimming left V 4 bases short and J 6 bases short, with 12 bases between. Germline V gives CDR1 SQVTM, CDR2 ANQGSEA. This CDR3 reads CSVAQGLAEAFF. Written as DNA, the CDR3 is TGCAGCGTTGCCCAGGGGTTGGCTGAAGCTTTCTTT.

The DNA for the CDR3 is TGTGCCTGGAAGGCGAGTAACTCGGCGGGCACTGAAGCTTTCTTT. Translating gives CAWKASNSAGTEAFF. This chain uses TRBV30 with TRBJ1-1; the D is unclear. The germline V gene has CDR1 GTSNPN and CDR2 SVGIG (reference sequence). The V and J ends lost 4 bases and 4 bases respectively, with 19 bases between them. This CDR3 spans 15 amino acids.

This clone was found a few times. This sequence joins TRBV14 and TRBJ1-6; D unclear. This CDR3 spans 14 amino acids. V lost 1 base to trimming and J lost 11 bases, with 12 bases between them. The germline CDR1 and CDR2 sequences are SGHDN and FVKESK. The DNA of the CDR3 is TGTGCCAGCAGCCAAGGGCGAGGGTTGGCACCCCTCCACTTT. Translating it yields CASSQGRGLAPLHF.

The chain is built from TRBV5-1 and TRBJ1-2, with D tentatively TRBD1 (6 bases). Trimming stripped 4 bases from V and 2 bases from J, with 12 bases between. The CDR3 spans 14 residues. The germline V gene has CDR1 SGHRS and CDR2 YFSETQ. In DNA, the CDR3 is TGCGCCAGCAGCGGGGGCGGCCCAAACTATGGCTACACCTTC. Its translation is CASSGGGPNYGYTF.

The chain is built from TRBV20-1 and TRBJ1-6, with a possible D match to TRBD1 (5 bases). Germline V CDR1 and CDR2: DFQATT, SNEGSKA (reference sequence). The V end was cut by 3 bases, the J end by 5 bases, with 14 bases between. The CDR3 spans 15 residues. The CDR3 reads CSASLPQGNNSPLHF. The CDR3 DNA follows: TGCAGTGCTAGTCTACCCCAGGGTAATAATTCACCCCTCCACTTT.

The chain combines TRBV2 with TRBJ1-5; D might be TRBD1 (5 bases). V dropped 7 bases and J dropped 3 bases, with 16 bases sitting between them. CDR1 is SNHLY, CDR2 FYNNEI, per germline. The CDR3 covers 15 residues. The CDR3 nucleotides are TGTGCCAGCAAACCCGGACACGCTGACAATCAGCCCCAGCATTTT. This gives the protein CASKPGHADNQPQHF.

The rearrangement joins TRBV27 to TRBJ2-7; D is undetermined. V gave up 9 bases and J gave up 3 bases, with 21 bases separating them. The germline CDR1 and CDR2 sequences are MNHEY and SMNVEV (reference sequence). The CDR3 runs 15 residues. CDR3 bases: TGTGCCAGTCGCCGAAATGGGTATGTCTTCTACGAGCAGTACTTC. It is translated as CASRRNGYVFYEQYF.

The gene calls are TRBV15 and TRBJ2-3, with TRBD2 matching 8 bases. The germline V gene encodes CDR1 LNHNV and CDR2 YYDKDF (reference sequence). After removal of 1 base from V and 1 base from J, the junction contained 4 bases not matched to a gene. The CDR3 runs to 16 residues. CDR3 sequence reads: CATSRVPAGGTDTQYF. Here the CDR3 DNA reads TGTGCCACCAGCAGAGTTCCAGCGGGAGGCACAGATACGCAGTATTTT. Using reference TRBV15 and TRBJ2-3 for the parts outside the CDR3, the full variable domain is DAMVIQNPRYQVTQFGKPVTLSCSQTLNHNVMYWYQQKSSQAPKLLFHYYDKDFNNEADTPDNFQSRRPNTSFCFLDIRSPGLGDTAMYLCATSRVPAGGTDTQYFGPGTRLTVL.

J is TRBJ1-2 and V is TRBV5-4, with TRBD1 matching over 7 bases. The CDR3 covers 15 residues. Germline values: CDR1 SGHNT, CDR2 YYREEE (reference sequence). Trimming removed 4 bases from V and 4 bases from J; junction bases left unmatched: 10. The CDR3 nucleotides read TGTGCCAGCAGCCGACCCCAGGGACAGAGCTATGGCTACACCTTC. It is translated as CASSRPQGQSYGYTF.

CDR3 loop: CASSPEGYQPQHF. The CDR3 region has the DNA TGTGCCAGCAGTCCAGAGGGGTATCAGCCCCAGCATTTT. The genes are TRBV3-1 (or the pseudogene TRBV3-2) and TRBJ1-5, with D possibly TRBD1 on 5 matching bases. V was trimmed by 6 bases and J by 5 bases, leaving 11 bases between them. Per germline, CDR1 LGHDT and CDR2 YNNKEL (reference sequence). The CDR3 length is 13 residues.

This rearrangement joins TRBV11-1 to TRBJ2-1, with D maybe TRBD2 (6 bases). The ends were cut back, 5 bases at V and 10 bases at J, with 15 bases in the middle. The CDR3 consists of 13 residues. The germline V gene has CDR1 SGHAT and CDR2 FQDESV (reference sequence). The CDR3 DNA reads TGTGCCAGCAGCACCCCCGGGACTTCCGAGCAGTTCTTC. Translated: CASSTPGTSEQFF.

This clone was seen more than once but under ten times. The chain combines TRBV6-5 with TRBJ1-2, with 9 positions matching TRBD1. The V segment lost 5 bases and the J segment 4 bases; nucleotides outside the gene matches: 5. The CDR3 runs 14 residues. CDR1 is MNHEY and CDR2 is SVGAGI in the germline V gene. The CDR3 DNA sequence: TGTGCCAGCAGTCGGGACAGGGTAACCTATGGCTACACCTTC. It encodes CASSRDRVTYGYTF.

J is TRBJ1-1 and V is TRBV29-1; D is uncertain. CDR1 SQVTM and CDR2 ANQGSEA come from the germline V gene. CDR3 length: 16 residues. The V end was cut by 5 bases, the J end by 0 bases, with 19 bases between. CDR3 sequence: CSVRYNSFAMNTEAFF. CDR3 sequence (DNA): TGCAGCGTTCGTTATAACAGCTTTGCTATGAACACTGAAGCTTTCTTT.

This chain uses TRBV6-5 with TRBJ1-3; 8 bases line up with TRBD1. The CDR3 has 15 residues. After removal of 2 bases from V and 4 bases from J, the junction contained 4 bases not matched to a gene. Germline V CDR1 and CDR2: MNHEY, SVGAGI. CDR3 DNA: TGTGCCAGCAGTTACGGGCAGGGGGCCGGAAACACCATATATTTT. Amino acids: CASSYGQGAGNTIYF.

The genes are TRBV7-2 and TRBJ2-1, with TRBD2 matching 9 bases. CDR1 is SGHTA and CDR2 is FQGNSA in the germline V gene. V trimming: 2 bases; J trimming: 9 bases; junction bases outside the gene matches: 5. CDR3 length equals 14 residues. The CDR3: CASSLSSGRTEQFF. In DNA form, the CDR3 reads TGTGCCAGCAGCTTATCCAGCGGGAGGACTGAGCAGTTCTTC.

The V call is TRBV7-2, the J call TRBJ2-7, with D tentatively TRBD1 or TRBD2 (5 bases each). V lost 3 bases to trimming and J lost 4 bases, with 16 bases between them. CDR1 SGHTA and CDR2 FQGNSA come from the germline V gene. This CDR3 spans 15 amino acids. This CDR3 reads CASSLGDPGSYEQYF. The CDR3 DNA is TGTGCCAGCAGCTTGGGGGATCCAGGATCTTACGAGCAGTACTTC.

The rearrangement joins TRBV3-1 (or the pseudogene TRBV3-2) to TRBJ1-2; D call uncertain. Trimming took off 1 base at V and 4 bases at J, with 16 bases between the two ends. The germline V gene encodes CDR1 LGHDT and CDR2 YNNKEL (reference sequence). The CDR3 consists of 16 residues. The CDR3 region is CASSQGLRVSRYGYTF. In nucleotides, the CDR3 is TGTGCCAGCAGCCAAGGGTTAAGGGTTTCTCGCTATGGCTACACCTTC.

This clone was counted only a few times. Germline and junction disagree at one end, which may indicate a read error. The rearrangement uses TRBV7-3 and TRBJ2-2; D possibly corresponds to TRBD1 (5 bases). Germline CDR1 reads SGHTA; CDR2 reads FQGTGA. The CDR3 totals 11 residues. CDR3 protein: CIPRDTGELFF. CDR3 nucleotide sequence: TGCATCCCCAGGGACACCGGGGAGCTGTTTTTT.

The chain joins TRBV6-1 to TRBJ2-2; D gene uncertain. Germline lookup yields CDR1 MNHNS and CDR2 SASEGT. This CDR3 is 17 amino acids long. Deletions cut 0 bases from V and 4 bases from J, with 15 bases between. The CDR3 sequence is CASSEARAITSTGELFF. The CDR3 region has the DNA TGTGCCAGCAGTGAAGCCCGGGCCATTACCTCCACCGGGGAGCTGTTTTTT.

The genes are TRBV6-5 and TRBJ1-5, with D possibly TRBD1 on 6 matching bases. The V end was cut by 8 bases, the J end by 7 bases, with 15 bases between. Looked up from germline, CDR1 is MNHEY and CDR2 is SVGAGI. The CDR3 loop spans 13 amino acids. CDR3 DNA: TGTGCCAGCGGGCAACTGGGGGCCCAGCCCCAGCATTTT. It translates to CASGQLGAQPQHF.

V usage is TRBV29-1 and J usage is TRBJ2-3; no clear D. Trimming pared 4 bases from V and 2 bases from J, leaving 19 bases between. CDR1 is SQVTM, CDR2 ANQGSEA, per germline. This CDR3 spans 16 amino acids. The CDR3 here is CSVGRGGKPNTDTQYF. CDR3 DNA sequence: TGCAGCGTTGGTCGCGGCGGAAAGCCTAACACAGATACGCAGTATTTT.

This clone was observed a single time. This chain joins TRBV10-3 and TRBJ1-6; maybe TRBD1 (6 bases). CDR1 is ENHRY and CDR2 is SYGVKD in the germline V gene. The CDR3 has 17 residues. V lost 0 bases, J lost 2 bases, and 11 bases lay in between. The CDR3 DNA reads as TGTGCCATCAGTGAGTCTCGGGGGGGCCCCTATAATTCACCCCTCCACTTT. As protein: CAISESRGGPYNSPLHF.

The V and J genes are TRBV19 and TRBJ1-1; 8 bases match TRBD1. The germline CDR1 and CDR2 sequences are LNHDA and SQIVND (reference sequence). V shed 2 bases, J shed 1 base, and the junction held 3 bases outside the gene matches. The CDR3 has 15 amino acids. The DNA of the CDR3 is TGTGCCAGTAGTATAAGGGGGACAGGGAACACTGAAGCTTTCTTT. Its protein is CASSIRGTGNTEAFF.

The V and J genes are TRBV5-1 and TRBJ2-1; D not resolved. Germline-derived CDR1 and CDR2 are SGHRS and YFSETQ. V lost 4 bases and J 8 bases, leaving 19 bases between the germline ends. This CDR3 spans 15 amino acids. CDR3 in amino acids: CASSPDNSLGHEQFF. The DNA for the CDR3 is TGCGCCAGCAGCCCAGACAACTCCCTAGGGCATGAGCAGTTCTTC.

J is TRBJ2-5 and V is TRBV10-2; maybe TRBD2 (5 bases). Germline CDR1 reads WSHSY; CDR2 reads SAAADI. CDR3 length equals 13 residues. With 4 bases removed from V and 4 bases from J, the gap between germline ends came to 10 bases. The CDR3 region has the DNA TGCGCCAGCAGTGGATCGGGGAGAGAGACCCAGTACTTC. Protein product: CASSGSGRETQYF.

This chain links TRBV9 with TRBJ2-1; the D is unclear. The CDR3 is 13 amino acids. Germline CDR1 reads SGDLS; CDR2 reads YYNGEE. Trimming removed 2 bases at V and 5 bases at J, with 8 bases between. CDR3 nucleotide sequence: TGTGCCAGCAGCGTCCAGGACCACAATGAGCAGTTCTTC. Translation: CASSVQDHNEQFF.